These T cell receptor beta chains were read from a single sample in a study of T cells in localized non-small cell lung cancer. The data were produced by immunoSEQ multiplex PCR, yet TCRdb's version contains in-frame clones alone and is incomplete. The table records tens of thousands of clones, approximately 88% of them present only once. The sequences come from peripheral blood, collected before any cancer treatment. These receptors came from a female donor older than 55 with stage I lung adenocarcinoma. CDR3s leave out the opening cysteine and the closing phenylalanine or tryptophan.

J gene,V gene,CDR3 protein
TRBJ2-5,TRBV13,ASSNSGELRAQTQY
TRBJ2-6,TRBV5-1,ASSFSSGANVLT
TRBJ1-4,TRBV25-1,ASSIPGTGDEKLF
TRBJ2-5,TRBV7-8,ASSLAGTGILETQY
TRBJ1-6,TRBV19,ASAVIAGSPLH
TRBJ2-7,TRBV29-1,SVREGSSYEQY
TRBJ2-6,TRBV7-2,ASSPQPGRGANVLT
TRBJ1-2,TRBV27,ASRLHLIGDYGYT
TRBJ2-7,TRBV2,ASRGIRGLYEQY
TRBJ1-1,TRBV28,ASSSTGANTEAF
TRBJ1-5,TRBV21-1,ASSAQERAGH
TRBJ1-6,TRBV19,ASSKGVGSPLH
TRBJ2-1,TRBV7-3,ASSASGSDSEQF
TRBJ1-1,TRBV6-1,ASTSGTGYPTEAF
TRBJ1-3,TRBV13,ASSLSAGLGSGNTIY
TRBJ2-3,TRBV5-6,ASSLTSLGDTQY
TRBJ1-1,TRBV14,ASSQMWQGQRMAF
TRBJ1-2,TRBV28,ASSGDTINYGYT
TRBJ2-6,TRBV6-1,ASSEVRGRFSGANVLT
TRBJ1-1,TRBV12-1,ASSPPDRIEAF
TRBJ1-5,TRBV7-2,ASSFGSNQPQH
TRBJ1-1,TRBV28,ASSSQSAEAF
TRBJ1-4,TRBV7-9,ASSSYHATNEKLF
TRBJ1-5,TRBV19,ASSKAGQGSWPQH
TRBJ2-4,TRBV28,ASSFRGLAKNIQY
TRBJ2-2,TRBV5-1,ASSLGQINTGELF
TRBJ1-4,TRBV7-9,ASSLGRTNEKLF
TRBJ2-5,TRBV5-4,ASSRGQSGSETQY
TRBJ2-5,TRBV11-2,ASGVMETQY
TRBJ2-1,TRBV7-2,ASSLVPASGRNNEQF
TRBJ2-1,TRBV10-3,AISESGLAGVRNEQF
TRBJ1-2,TRBV2,ASNEQGSYGYT
TRBJ2-1,TRBV7-3,ASSLNGGLAGNNEQF
TRBJ2-3,TRBV6-4,ASPRASGGPGGDTQY
TRBJ1-1,TRBV10-3,AISEDRAGNTEAF
TRBJ2-5,TRBV7-2,ASSLSAGQETQY
TRBJ1-1,TRBV10-3,AIRTDRGNTEAF
TRBJ2-1,TRBV7-6,ASSLSGQKYNEQF
TRBJ2-3,TRBV18,ASSLPGASTDTQY
TRBJ2-5,TRBV5-5,ASSSDGRQQETQY
TRBJ2-5,TRBV19,ASSIGRDQETQY
TRBJ2-7,TRBV29-1,SVLAWSYEQY
TRBJ2-1,TRBV7-2,ASIQGTLSSYNEQF
TRBJ1-2,TRBV29-1,SVSGQSYGYT
TRBJ1-1,TRBV6-5,ASSYRSGVEHEAF
TRBJ2-7,TRBV11-2,ASSLVDEQY
TRBJ1-2,TRBV7-9,ASSLSGVPGLSNYGYT
TRBJ2-3,TRBV5-6,ASSRDRLTDTQY
TRBJ1-2,TRBV11-2,ASSLTPTGRTNYGYT